The next 5 T cell receptor beta chains were all read from a single sample in a study of T cells in Graves' hyperthyroidism and ophthalmopathy. Authors of the study amplified TCR beta CDR3 regions from RNA transcripts. HTBI primers were used for first-round RT-PCR of the TCR CDR3. A single record per CDR3 protein comes from TCRdb applying MiXCR to the multiplex PCR reads. Counted here are about half a million distinct CDR3 sequences, approximately 16% occurring once; the ten biggest clones make up approximately 32%. The sample taken for sequencing was blood. The receptors were sampled from a woman aged 30 to 39 with Graves' ophthalmopathy.

This clonotype was counted only a few times. Given a much more abundant clone one base away, this may be a read error. The chain recombines TRBV5-1 with TRBJ2-7; D is unclear. The J call is doubtful: the DNA matches TRBJ2-1 better. Per germline, CDR1 SGHRS and CDR2 YFSETQ. The CDR3 has 17 amino acids. CDR3 region: CASSFWARLTENYEQFF. The DNA of the CDR3 is TGCGCCAGCAGCTTTTGGGCGAGACTCACCGAGAACTACGAGCAGTTCTTC.

The chain uses TRBV9 and TRBJ1-1; no clear D. The CDR3 runs to 13 residues. Trimming stripped 0 bases from V and 7 bases from J, with 10 bases between. Germline lookup yields CDR1 SGDLS and CDR2 YYNGEE. The CDR3 nucleotides are TGTGCCAGCAGCGTAGACCTCCCGGGTGAAGCTTTCTTT. Its translation is CASSVDLPGEAFF.

This clonotype came up many times. V gene TRBV4-3 combines with J gene TRBJ1-3; TRBD1 is a possible D gene (5 bases). Germline V gene data show CDR1 as LGHNA and CDR2 as YSLEER. The ends were cut back, 0 bases at V and 0 bases at J, with 18 bases in the middle. The CDR3 sequence is 19 residues long. CDR3 bases: TGCGCCAGCAGCCAAGACAGGGCTCTCGCTCTTTCCTCTGGAAACACCATATATTTT. As protein: CASSQDRALALSSGNTIYF.

This clonotype occurred a few times. This chain links TRBV20-1 with TRBJ2-5; 9 bases are shared with TRBD2. The CDR3 is made up of 14 amino acids. CDR1 and CDR2 (germline): DFQATT, SNEGSKA (reference sequence). V gave up 0 bases and J gave up 9 bases; unmatched junction bases: 8. Here the CDR3 DNA reads TGCAGTGCTAGAGAGCGGGAGGGACGGTTGGCCCAGTACTTC. This codes for CSAREREGRLAQYF.

This clonotype was observed many times. The chain couples TRBV7-2 to TRBJ1-5; D is undetermined. Germline V gene sequence: CDR1 SGHTA, CDR2 FQGNSA. The CDR3 runs to 13 residues. The V and J ends lost 5 bases and 5 bases respectively, with 10 bases between them. The CDR3 nucleotides read TGTGCCAGCAGCCGACTGACCGATCAGCCCCAGCATTTT. Its protein is CASSRLTDQPQHF.